The 23 T cell receptor beta chains given below trace back to one sample, sequenced in a study of T cell repertoires in cytomegalovirus infection. The antigens for these receptors are not known. MiXCR was run by TCRdb on the reads, yielding one entry per CDR3 protein. The data contain hundreds of thousands of distinct CDR3 sequences, 30% to 40% of them singletons. The sequences come from cultured PBMCs, collected from culture after CMV antigen stimulation. The receptors derive from a human donor in good health (CMV status not recorded). Some clones in this sample may be carry-over from other donors' samples.

The chain combines TRBV6-5 with TRBJ2-5; TRBD1 aligns across 9 bases. V lost 5 bases, J lost 4 bases, and 14 bases stayed unmatched. This CDR3 region has 17 residues. CDR1 and CDR2 from the germline V gene are MNHEY and SVGAGI. The CDR3 is CASSPGAGTGKGETQYF. In nucleotides, the CDR3 is TGTGCCAGCAGTCCAGGGGCCGGGACAGGGAAAGGAGAGACCCAGTACTTC.

V is TRBV6-2 or TRBV6-3 and J is TRBJ2-1; D remains unclear. CDR1 and CDR2 (germline): MNHEY, SVGEGT. V dropped 0 bases and J dropped 15 bases, with 21 bases sitting between them. CDR3 length equals 15 residues. For the CDR3, the DNA is TGTGCCAGCAGTTACTCGAGACTCCGGCGGCAATTCTGGTTCTTC. Its protein is CASSYSRLRRQFWFF.

A note on this clonotype: A much larger clone lies a single base off, so this may be a read error. This rearrangement joins TRBV7-2 to TRBJ2-3; TRBD2 matches at 7 bases. Losses at the gene ends were 5 bases for V and 5 bases for J; bases not matched to a gene: 10. Looked up from germline, CDR1 is SGHTA and CDR2 is FQGNSA. The length of the CDR3 is 15 residues. The DNA for the CDR3 is TGTGCCAGCAGCCGGGGGGACGGGGGGAGAGATACGCAGTATTTT. Translating gives CASSRGDGGRDTQYF.

This clonotype has just a few counts. The chain combines TRBV12-3 or TRBV12-4 with TRBJ2-5; no reliable D call. V was pared by 6 bases and J by 7 bases, with 15 bases between. The CDR3 sequence is 13 residues long. The CDR3 DNA reads TGTGCCAGCAGCCCTGCTCTGACCGGGACCCAGTACTTC. Residues: CASSPALTGTQYF.

The chain has TRBV7-2 and TRBJ1-4; a possible D gene is TRBD1 (6 bases). From germline, CDR1 is SGHTA and CDR2 FQGNSA. Trimming stripped 2 bases from V and 8 bases from J, with 12 bases between. The CDR3 extends over 14 amino acids. CDR3: CASSLSRGVEKLFF. The DNA for the CDR3 is TGTGCCAGCAGCTTAAGCAGGGGTGTGGAAAAACTGTTTTTT.

The chain combines TRBV27 with TRBJ1-2; D remains unclear. CDR1 MNHEY and CDR2 SMNVEV come from the germline V gene (reference sequence). The CDR3 is made up of 14 amino acids. V was cut by 3 bases and J by 4 bases, with 12 bases left in between. The CDR3 here is CASSFNPVAYGYTF. As DNA, the CDR3 is TGTGCCAGCAGTTTCAACCCGGTCGCCTATGGCTACACCTTC.

The CDR3 protein is CASSSTSGGASSYNEQFF. CDR3 bases: TGTGCCAGCAGCTCTACTAGCGGGGGAGCGAGCTCCTACAATGAGCAGTTCTTC. V is TRBV11-2 and J is TRBJ2-1, with TRBD2 matching 11 bases. V shed 4 bases, J shed 0 bases, and the junction held 8 bases outside the gene matches. The CDR3 covers 18 residues. CDR1 and CDR2 (germline): SGHAT, FQNNGV.

This clonotype was counted only a few times. The chain uses TRBV7-8 and TRBJ2-3; D not resolved. The length of the CDR3 is 12 residues. The V end was cut by 1 base, the J end by 10 bases, with 9 bases between. From germline, CDR1 is SGHVS and CDR2 FQNEAQ. The chain's CDR3 is CASSLEGSPQYF. CDR3 nucleotides: TGTGCCAGCAGCTTAGAGGGCAGTCCGCAGTATTTT.

This clonotype came up a few times. V and J are TRBV7-2 and TRBJ2-1; 9 bases fit TRBD2. With 4 bases clipped from V and 14 bases from J, the junction kept 12 bases outside the gene matches. The CDR3 totals 14 residues. Germline-derived CDR1 and CDR2 are SGHTA and FQGNSA. Here the CDR3 reads CASSSGLGAGGEFF. As DNA, the CDR3 is TGTGCCAGCAGCTCAGGCTTAGGGGCGGGAGGGGAGTTCTTC.

This clonotype turned up a few times. The gene calls are TRBV7-2 and TRBJ2-1, with a possible D match to TRBD2 (7 bases). V shed 6 bases and J shed 3 bases, with 15 bases lying between them. The CDR3 length is 15 residues. Germline loops: CDR1 SGHTA, CDR2 FQGNSA. The CDR3: CASRRGGGGYNEQFF. The CDR3 region has the DNA TGTGCCAGCAGGAGAGGGGGGGGGGGCTACAATGAGCAGTTCTTC.

This clonotype showed up many times. This chain connects TRBV7-2 to TRBJ2-1, with D unresolved. The germline gives CDR1 SGHTA, CDR2 FQGNSA. The CDR3 sequence is 14 residues long. V was clipped by 1 base and J by 4 bases, with 8 bases between them. CDR3 nucleotide sequence: TGTGCCAGCAGCTTAGGTGGCAGATACAATGAGCAGTTCTTC. It encodes CASSLGGRYNEQFF.

The chain couples TRBV6-6 to TRBJ2-3; D may be TRBD2 (5 bases). The germline gives CDR1 MNHNY, CDR2 SVGAGI (reference sequence). The CDR3 runs to 16 residues. The V end was cut by 7 bases, the J end by 5 bases, with 22 bases between. CDR3 region: CASTKGWRPGVDTQYF. In nucleotides, the CDR3 is TGTGCCAGCACCAAAGGGTGGAGGCCCGGTGTAGATACGCAGTATTTT.

There are a few counts of this clonotype. The rearrangement uses TRBV12-5 and TRBJ2-7; TRBD2 matches 14 bases. CDR1 and CDR2 from the germline V gene are LGHNT and FRNRAP. This CDR3 is built from 15 residues. The V and J ends lost 5 bases and 7 bases, in that order; junction bases with no gene match: 7. Written as DNA, the CDR3 is TGTGCTAGTGGTAACGGACTAGCGGGAGGAGGTGAGCAGTACTTC. Its protein is CASGNGLAGGGEQYF.

This clonotype showed up just a few times. This chain links TRBV6-2 or TRBV6-3 with TRBJ2-3; D might be TRBD1 or TRBD2, each matching 6 bases. The V gene lost 6 bases and the J gene lost 3 bases, with 13 bases spanning the gap. The CDR3 totals 14 residues. Per the germline V gene, CDR1 is MNHEY and CDR2 is SVGEGT. The CDR3 sequence: CASREGGMTDTQYF. CDR3 coding DNA: TGTGCCAGCAGAGAGGGGGGAATGACAGATACGCAGTATTTT.

The rearrangement joins TRBV12-3 or TRBV12-4 to TRBJ2-2, with no clear D. The CDR3 spans 14 residues. V lost 3 bases to trimming and J lost 5 bases, with 10 bases between them. CDR3 residues: CASSLSATTGELFF. The CDR3 region has the DNA TGTGCCAGCAGTTTGTCGGCAACTACCGGGGAGCTGTTTTTT.

V and J are TRBV4-1 and TRBJ1-5, with D perhaps TRBD1 (5 bases). Trimming shortened V by 4 bases and J by 1 base, and 11 bases separated the two germline ends. Germline CDR1 reads MGHRA; CDR2 reads YSYEKL. There are 15 residues in the CDR3. DNA of the CDR3: TGCGCCAGCAGCCTCCGGGACGGAAGCAATCAGCCCCAGCATTTT. Residues: CASSLRDGSNQPQHF.

This clonotype came up a few times. The V and J genes are TRBV7-6 and TRBJ2-1, with 11 nucleotides matching TRBD2. This CDR3 has 16 residues. Germline V gene lookup returns CDR1 SGHVS and CDR2 FNYEAQ. J was trimmed by 12 bases and V by 4 bases; bases with no gene match: 14. For the CDR3, the DNA is TGTGCCAGCAGCTCAGCCGGGACTAGCGGAGGAACTGGGCAGTTCTTC. Protein: CASSSAGTSGGTGQFF.

This clonotype has a count of ten or more. V usage is TRBV7-8 and J usage is TRBJ2-1; D may correspond to TRBD1 or TRBD2 (6 bases each). V gave up 5 bases and J gave up 2 bases, with 13 bases separating them. The germline CDR1 and CDR2 sequences are SGHVS and FQNEAQ. The length of the CDR3 is 15 residues. As DNA, the CDR3 is TGTGCCAGCAGCCCCGGGGGCCCCACCTACAATGAGCAGTTCTTC. Protein sequence: CASSPGGPTYNEQFF.

V and J are TRBV10-3 and TRBJ2-3, with TRBD2 identical over 8 bases. Trimming at V came to 8 bases and at J to 3 bases, leaving 10 bases not matched to a gene. Germline V CDR1 and CDR2: ENHRY, SYGVKD. The CDR3 loop spans 15 amino acids. This CDR3 reads CAILGGGTPTDTQYF. In DNA form, the CDR3 reads TGTGCCATCTTAGGCGGGGGGACCCCGACAGATACGCAGTATTTT.

The rearrangement joins TRBV11-3 to TRBJ2-3; D is perhaps TRBD1 (6 bases). Germline loops: CDR1 SGHNT, CDR2 YENEEA. Trimming shortened V by 1 base and J by 1 base, and 9 bases separated the two germline ends. The CDR3 extends over 15 amino acids. CDR3 in DNA: TGTGCCAGCAGCTTAGGAGACAGGCGCACAGATACGCAGTATTTT. It specifies CASSLGDRRTDTQYF.

This clonotype was detected only a few times. The rearrangement uses TRBV27 and TRBJ1-1; D perhaps matches TRBD1 (6 bases). The germline gives CDR1 MNHEY, CDR2 SMNVEV (reference sequence). This CDR3 has 14 residues. V was shortened by 5 bases and J by 8 bases, with 18 bases between the two germline ends. The CDR3 DNA reads TGTGCCAGCAGTCAACGGGGGCGGGAACAGGAAGCTTTCTTT. Amino acids: CASSQRGREQEAFF.

The chain employs TRBV6-1 and TRBJ2-1; the D is unclear. CDR3 length equals 15 residues. Germline CDR1 reads MNHNS; CDR2 reads SASEGT. V lost 4 bases, J lost 3 bases, and 13 bases lay in between. CDR3: CASSGVQEFYNEQFF. The CDR3, as DNA: TGTGCCAGCAGTGGGGTGCAGGAGTTCTACAATGAGCAGTTCTTC.

The chain carries TRBV28 and TRBJ1-2, with D tentatively TRBD1 (6 bases). The CDR3 extends over 15 amino acids. Trimming took 3 bases from V and 7 from J, leaving 18 bases between them. Germline V CDR1 and CDR2: MDHEN, SYDVKM. CDR3 residues: CASSFGGLGRSGYTF. The CDR3 DNA reads as TGTGCCAGCAGTTTCGGGGGGCTGGGCCGGTCTGGCTACACCTTC.